Given below is one T cell receptor beta chain in context. Profiled with immunoSEQ multiplex PCR; TCRdb holds only in-frame clones, not every one. The sample lists some 150,000 clones; around nine tenths were seen once. This specimen belongs to a study of OX40 agonist ivuxolimab in advanced cancers. The CDR3 extends over 14 amino acids. The germline CDR1 and CDR2 sequences are SNHLY and FYNNEI. Trimming cost V 0 bases and J 5 bases, with 10 bases left between them. Blood sampling took place at baseline, cycle 4 day 1, and cycle 7 day 1. This clonotype was sampled from an adult with an advanced solid tumor such as melanoma, head and neck, liver or kidney cancer. Sequencing used CD4+ or CD8+ T cells sorted from blood, obtained in a trial of the OX40 agonist ivuxolimab. This chain connects TRBV2 to TRBJ1-2, with D unclear. The CDR3 sequence is CASSEAPSTYGYTF. The CDR3 DNA follows: TGTGCCAGCAGTGAAGCCCCGTCGACTTATGGCTACACCTTC.